This T cell receptor (beta chain) was found in a study of cytomegalovirus exposure and HLA in healthy donors. Study findings and constraints: Follow-up analysis later connected one missense variant in DCLRE1C with trimming of TCR beta V- and J-genes. Researchers counted around 170 TCR beta chains as cytomegalovirus-associated. An apparent linkage of common viral pathogens to several of the most significant clusters emerged in a later analysis.

The PCR employed 60 Vbeta primers together with 13 Jbeta primers. Using immunoSEQ multiplex PCR, the repertoire was profiled, and TCRdb retains in-frame clones only, with some absent. This repertoire shows 180,000 or so clones, roughly 77% found once; its top ten account for less than 2%. Notes on this clone: What it recognizes is unknown.

Germline V gene lookup returns CDR1 SGDLS and CDR2 YYNGEE. This CDR3 comprises 12 residues. The V and J ends lost 7 bases and 4 bases, in that order; junction bases with no gene match: 2. The material sequenced was PBMCs. The source is a woman aged 30 to 39 in good health and CMV-seronegative. This rearrangement joins TRBV9 to TRBJ1-2; 9 nucleotides line up with TRBD1. CDR3 sequence (DNA): TGTGCCAGCGGACAGGGGCCCTATGGCTACACCTTC. Amino acids: CASGQGPYGYTF.